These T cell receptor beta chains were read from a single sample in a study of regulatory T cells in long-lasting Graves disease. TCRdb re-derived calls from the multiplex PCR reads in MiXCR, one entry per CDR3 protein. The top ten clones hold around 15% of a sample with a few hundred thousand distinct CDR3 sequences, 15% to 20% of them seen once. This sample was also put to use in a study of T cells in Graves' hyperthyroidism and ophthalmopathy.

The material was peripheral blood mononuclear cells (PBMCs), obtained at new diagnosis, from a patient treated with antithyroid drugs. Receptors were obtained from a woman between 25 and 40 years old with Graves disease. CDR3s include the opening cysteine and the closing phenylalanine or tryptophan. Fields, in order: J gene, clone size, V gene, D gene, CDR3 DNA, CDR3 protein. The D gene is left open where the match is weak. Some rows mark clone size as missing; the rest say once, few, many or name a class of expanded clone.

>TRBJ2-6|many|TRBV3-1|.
TGTGCCAGCAGCCCCGGGGTAGGCTCTGGGGCCAACGTCCTGACTTTC
CASSPGVGSGANVLTF
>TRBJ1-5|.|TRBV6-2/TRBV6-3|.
TGTGCCAGCAGTGATTGGGGAGCAAAAAGGCAGCCCCAGCATTTT
CASSDWGAKRQPQHF
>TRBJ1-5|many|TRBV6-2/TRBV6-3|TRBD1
TGTGCCAGCAGGGCCGGCCTTACAGGGGATTCTCAGCCCCAGCATTTT
CASRAGLTGDSQPQHF
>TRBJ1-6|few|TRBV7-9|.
TGTGCCAGCAGCTTGGACCGCCCGAGCTCCTATAATTCACCCCTCCACTTT
CASSLDRPSSYNSPLHF
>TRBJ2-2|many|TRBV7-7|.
TGTGCTAGCAGCCCGGTGAACACCGGGGAGCTGTTTTTT
CASSPVNTGELFF
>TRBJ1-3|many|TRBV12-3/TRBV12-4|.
TGTGCCAGCAGGGGGACGACGCGTGGAAACACCATATATTTT
CASRGTTRGNTIYF
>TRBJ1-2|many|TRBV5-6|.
TGTGCCAGCAGCTTGCAAGGAATCAACTATGGCTACACCTTC
CASSLQGINYGYTF
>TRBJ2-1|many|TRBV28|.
TGTGCCAGCAGTAATGACAGGTGGGGGATTACCTCCTACAATGAGCAGTTCTTC
CASSNDRWGITSYNEQFF
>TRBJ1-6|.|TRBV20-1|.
TGCAGGGCTGATGCAGGCTTCGGACCCGGGGGGGGATTTTCACCCCTCCACTTT
CRADAGFGPGGGFSPLHF
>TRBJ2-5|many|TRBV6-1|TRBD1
TGTGCCAGCAGGTGGGACAGGGGGCGCGCGGAGACCCAGTACTTC
CASRWDRGRAETQYF
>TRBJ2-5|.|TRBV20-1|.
TGCAGTGCTAGTAGGACAGCGAAAGAGACCCAGTACTTC
CSASRTAKETQYF
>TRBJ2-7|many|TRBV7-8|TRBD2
TGTGCCAGCAGCCCGGGACTAAGCTACGAGCAGTACTTC
CASSPGLSYEQYF
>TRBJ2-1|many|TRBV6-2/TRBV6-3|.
TGTGCCAGCAGTACCTCCGGCCCCAGCGGATTCCCGCAGTTCTTC
CASSTSGPSGFPQFF
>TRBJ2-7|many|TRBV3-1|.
TGTGCCAGCAGCCAATCTTTGTGGACAAGAAAATACGAGCAGTACTTC
CASSQSLWTRKYEQYF
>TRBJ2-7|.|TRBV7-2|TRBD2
TGTGCCAGCAGCTTAGGGCCTAGCGGGATTACTACGCAGCAGTACTTC
CASSLGPSGITTQQYF
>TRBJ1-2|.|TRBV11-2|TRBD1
TGTGCCAGCAGCTTAACCGGGGGACAGAACTGTGGCTACACCTTC
CASSLTGGQNCGYTF
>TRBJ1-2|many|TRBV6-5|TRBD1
TGTGCCAGCAGTTACTCACCCCGACAGGGTAGGAACTATGGCTACACCTTC
CASSYSPRQGRNYGYTF
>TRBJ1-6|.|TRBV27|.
TGTGCCAGCAGTTCCCCCGCGGGGGGCCCCTATAATTCACCCCTCCACTTT
CASSSPAGGPYNSPLHF
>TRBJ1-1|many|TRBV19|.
TGTGCCAGTAGTATCCGGCCCGTTACCTTTGAAGCTTTCTTT
CASSIRPVTFEAFF
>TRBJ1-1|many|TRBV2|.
TGTGCCAGATTCAAGATCCTGAACACTGAAGCTTTCTTT
CARFKILNTEAFF
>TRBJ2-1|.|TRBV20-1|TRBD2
TGCAGTGCGCGGACTAGCGGGGGGGCCGATCGACCGTTCTTC
CSARTSGGADRPFF
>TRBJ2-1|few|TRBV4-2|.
TGTGCCAGCAGCCAACAGGTTTCAGGGTTCAATGAGCAGTTCTTC
CASSQQVSGFNEQFF
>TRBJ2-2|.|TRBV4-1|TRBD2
TGCGCCAGCAGCCACCTAGCGGGGGGAGGCACCGGGGAGCTGTTTTTT
CASSHLAGGGTGELFF
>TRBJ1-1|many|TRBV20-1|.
TGCAGTGCTAGCAGGGAGTACACTGAAGCTTTCTTT
CSASREYTEAFF
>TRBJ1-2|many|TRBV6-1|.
TGTGCCAGCAGAGACAGCTTTAACTATGGCTACACCTTC
CASRDSFNYGYTF
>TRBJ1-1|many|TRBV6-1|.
TGTGCCAGCACTGCCGGAGGTATGAACACTGAAGCTTTCTTT
CASTAGGMNTEAFF
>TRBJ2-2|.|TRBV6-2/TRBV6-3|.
TGTGCCGCAGGGGCCACCGGGGAGCTGTTTTTT
CAAGATGELFF
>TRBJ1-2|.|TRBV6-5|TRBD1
TGTGCCAGCAGTTACTCGTCTCGAGGGGGCGATGGCTACACCTTC
CASSYSSRGGDGYTF
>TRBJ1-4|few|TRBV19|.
TGTGCCAGTAAAGCCGGGAGAGGGGGGAATGAAAAACTGTTTTTT
CASKAGRGGNEKLFF
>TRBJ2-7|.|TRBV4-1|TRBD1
TGCGCCAGCAGCCAGACAGGGTCCCCCGAGCAGTACTTC
CASSQTGSPEQYF
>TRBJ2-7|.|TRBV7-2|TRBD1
TGTGCCAGCAGCTTAGCTGGGACAGCAGGCTACGAGCGGTACTTC
CASSLAGTAGYERYF
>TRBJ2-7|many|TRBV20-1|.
TGCAGTGCTAGGGGTAGCGGCTCCTACGAGCAGTACTTC
CSARGSGSYEQYF
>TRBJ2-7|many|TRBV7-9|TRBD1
TGTGCCAGCAGCTTCGGGCAGGGGGACTACGAGCAGTACTTC
CASSFGQGDYEQYF
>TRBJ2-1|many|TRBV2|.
TGTGCCAGTACCTGCCCTAAACTAGCTTTGGTTGAGCAGTTCTTC
CASTCPKLALVEQFF
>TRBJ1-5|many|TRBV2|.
TGTGCCAGCAGTGGGCCGTACGTTTATAGCAATCAGCCCCAGCATTTT
CASSGPYVYSNQPQHF
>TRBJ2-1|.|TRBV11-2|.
TGTGCCAGCAGCTTAGCAGGTAGCGACTACAATGAGCAGTTCTTC
CASSLAGSDYNEQFF
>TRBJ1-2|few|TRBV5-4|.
TGTGCCAGCAGCTCCTTGGACAGCCCCCAGGAATATGGCTACACCTTC
CASSSLDSPQEYGYTF
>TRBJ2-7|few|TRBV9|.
TGTGCCAGCAGCGCCGGGGACATTCATCACGAGCAGTACTTC
CASSAGDIHHEQYF
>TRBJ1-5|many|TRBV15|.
TGTGCCACCAGCGGTATCCACGGGTTTTATCAGCCCCAGCATTTT
CATSGIHGFYQPQHF
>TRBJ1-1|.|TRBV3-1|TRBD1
TGTGCCAGCTGGGGACAGGGGGCCGGTGAAGCTTTCTTT
CASWGQGAGEAFF
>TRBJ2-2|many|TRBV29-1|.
TGCAGCGTTCTAGAGAACACCGGGGAGCTGTTTTTT
CSVLENTGELFF
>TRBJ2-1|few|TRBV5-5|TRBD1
TGTGCCAGCAGGTATCAGGGGGTCCCTTCGAATGAGCAGTTCTTC
CASRYQGVPSNEQFF
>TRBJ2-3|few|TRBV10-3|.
TGTGCCATCAGTGAGTCGACCGGGGGTTACACAGATACGCAGTATTTT
CAISESTGGYTDTQYF
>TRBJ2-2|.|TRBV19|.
TGTGCCAGTAGTAAGAAGGGCACCGGGGAGCTGTTTTTT
CASSKKGTGELFF
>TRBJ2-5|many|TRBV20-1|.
TGCAGTGCTAGACGGACAGTCCAAGAGACCCAGTACTTC
CSARRTVQETQYF
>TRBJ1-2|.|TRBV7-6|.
TGTGCCAGCAGCTCGGGATTGGGCTATGGCTACACCTTC
CASSSGLGYGYTF
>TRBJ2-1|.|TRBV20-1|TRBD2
TGCGGGTTTTTAGCGGGGGGGCCTCGGGAGCAGTTCTTC
CGFLAGGPREQFF
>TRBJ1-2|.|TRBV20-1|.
TGCAGTGTTAGCCCGGGACCCGGTGGCTACACCTTC
CSVSPGPGGYTF
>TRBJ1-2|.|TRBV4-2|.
TGTGTCAGCAGCCAAGTGAGAAACTATGGCTACACCTTC
CVSSQVRNYGYTF
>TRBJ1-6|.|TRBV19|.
TGTGCCAGTAGTATAGGGGGGGCTAATTCACCCCTCCACTTT
CASSIGGANSPLHF
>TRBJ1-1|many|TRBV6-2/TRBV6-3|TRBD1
TGTGCCAGCAGTTTTCCAGGGGGCTTGAACACTGAAGCTTTCTTT
CASSFPGGLNTEAFF
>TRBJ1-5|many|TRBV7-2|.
TGTGCCAGCAGCCCGGGCCCTACAGGGTTCAATCAGCCCCAGCATTTT
CASSPGPTGFNQPQHF
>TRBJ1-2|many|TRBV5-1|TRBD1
TGCGCCAGCAGCTCGACAGGGGGCGAGGACTATGGCTACACCTTC
CASSSTGGEDYGYTF
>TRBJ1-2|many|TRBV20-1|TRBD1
TGCAGTGCTAGAGATCAGGGGGCGACCCCTAACTATGGCTACACCTTC
CSARDQGATPNYGYTF
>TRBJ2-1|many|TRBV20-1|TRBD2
TGCAGTGCTAGGGCCCTAGGGACTAGCGGGGGGGCGCCCTACAATGAGCAGTTCTTC
CSARALGTSGGAPYNEQFF